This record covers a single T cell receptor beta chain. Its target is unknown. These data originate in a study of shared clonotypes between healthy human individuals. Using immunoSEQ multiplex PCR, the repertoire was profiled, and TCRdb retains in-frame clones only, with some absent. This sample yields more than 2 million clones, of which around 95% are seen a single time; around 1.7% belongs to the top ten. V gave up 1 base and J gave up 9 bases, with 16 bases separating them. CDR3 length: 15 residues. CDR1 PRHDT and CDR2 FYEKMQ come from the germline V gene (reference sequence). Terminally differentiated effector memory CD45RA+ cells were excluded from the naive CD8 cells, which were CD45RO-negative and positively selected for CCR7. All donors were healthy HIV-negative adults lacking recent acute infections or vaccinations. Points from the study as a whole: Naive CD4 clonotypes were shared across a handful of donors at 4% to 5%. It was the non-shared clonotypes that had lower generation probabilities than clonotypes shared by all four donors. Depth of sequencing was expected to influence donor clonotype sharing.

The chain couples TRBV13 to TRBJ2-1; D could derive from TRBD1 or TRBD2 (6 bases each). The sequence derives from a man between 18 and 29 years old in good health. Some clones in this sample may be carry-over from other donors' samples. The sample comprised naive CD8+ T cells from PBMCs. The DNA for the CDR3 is TGTGCCAGCAGCTTAGAAGGGGTCAGGGGAGGTGAGCAGTTCTTC. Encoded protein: CASSLEGVRGGEQFF.